This entry features one TCR beta chain sequence. This sample is drawn from a study of blood T cell repertoires in COVID-19. Background on the study: T cells, B-cell-depleted T cells, or PBMCs provided the cDNA or gDNA that served as material.

Per the authors' pipeline: It was from reference gene primer amplification that nucleated cell counts were estimated. Measured with immunoSEQ multiplex PCR; TCRdb has only the in-frame clones, and not every one. For V, J and clone size, that table is used; D and trimming come from the DNA. Counted here are some 460,000 clones, around 89% occurring once; the ten biggest clones make up 4.3%. This CDR3 comprises 17 residues. Germline values: CDR1 SGHTA, CDR2 FQGNSA. V was pared by 2 bases and J by 0 bases, with 17 bases between. This clonotype was obtained from a woman aged 25 to 45 with acute or convalescent COVID-19. Sequencing was carried out using peripheral blood. The chain joins TRBV7-2 to TRBJ2-7, with a tentative D call TRBD2 (7 bases). CDR3 sequence reads: CASSLRGLRGSSYEQYF. DNA for the CDR3: TGTGCCAGCAGCTTAAGGGGGTTGCGGGGGAGCTCCTACGAGCAGTACTTC.